This entry lists 19 T cell receptor beta chains sequenced from one sample in a study of type 1 regulatory T cells. TCRdb recomputed calls from the reads with MiXCR, one row per CDR3 protein. Of approximately 19,000 distinct CDR3 sequences in the sample, 10% were seen once. Sequences were obtained from CD4+ T cells, either the whole sample or a sorted fraction (not recorded which). The source of these receptors is a human donor in good health.

This clonotype has just a few counts. The chain recombines TRBV3-1 with TRBJ2-7, with 7 bases matching TRBD2. Germline V gives CDR1 LGHDT, CDR2 YNNKEL (reference sequence). Trimming at V came to 9 bases and at J to 3 bases, leaving 5 bases not matched to a gene. The CDR3 contains 12 residues. The DNA of the CDR3 is TGTGCCAGTGGCGGGGGAAGCTACGAGCAGTACTTC. This translates into CASGGGSYEQYF.

The chain recombines TRBV6-1 with TRBJ1-4, with D unresolved. The germline CDR1 and CDR2 sequences are MNHNS and SASEGT. Trimming removed 7 bases at V and 5 bases at J, with 11 bases between. CDR3 length equals 13 residues. CDR3 nucleotide sequence: TGTGCCAGCATTCGTAACTTAAATGAAAAACTGTTTTTT. Translation: CASIRNLNEKLFF.

This clonotype has more than one count but fewer than ten. CDR3 sequence reads: CASSLPGPSNIQYF. CDR3 coding DNA: TGTGCCAGCAGCTTACCCGGACCCTCGAACATTCAGTACTTC. The V and J genes are TRBV5-4 and TRBJ2-4; D is uncertain. With 2 bases removed from V and 7 bases from J, the gap between germline ends came to 13 bases. CDR3 length: 14 residues. CDR1 and CDR2 from the germline V gene are SGHNT and YYREEE (reference sequence). Variable domain in full (rest from reference TRBV5-4 and TRBJ2-4): ETGVTQSPTHLIKTRGQQVTLRCSSQSGHNTVSWYQQALGQGPQFIFQYYREEENGRGNFPPRFSGLQFPNYSSELNVNALELDDSALYLCASSLPGPSNIQYFGAGTRLSVL.

This clonotype was seen repeatedly, ten times or more. This chain uses TRBV7-3 with TRBJ2-2; 9 positions agree with TRBD2. CDR3 length: 15 amino acids. The V gene's germline CDR1 is SGHTA and CDR2 FQGTGA. V dropped 5 bases and J dropped 4; count of bases not matched to a gene: 5. The CDR3 DNA follows: TGTGCCAGCAGCGCGGCGGGAGGGCGCACCGGGGAGCTGTTTTTT. As protein: CASSAAGGRTGELFF.

The chain combines TRBV29-1 with TRBJ2-1, with a weak D call TRBD2 (6 bases). The V end lost 2 bases, the J end lost 16 bases, and 15 bases lay between the germline ends. The CDR3 is made up of 11 amino acids. In germline, CDR1 is SQVTM, CDR2 ANQGSEA. The CDR3 sequence: CSVESGGVGFF. The CDR3 DNA reads as TGCAGCGTTGAATCAGGAGGGGTTGGTTTCTTC.

Only one count was recorded for this clonotype. With a much larger clone just one base away, this may be a read error. V gene TRBV7-2 combines with J gene TRBJ2-1; D is perhaps TRBD2 (6 bases). CDR1 is SGHTA and CDR2 is FQGNSA in the germline V gene. Trimming removed 4 bases at V and 6 bases at J, with 22 bases between. The length of the CDR3 is 17 residues. In DNA form, the CDR3 reads TGTGCCAGCAGCTCGGGAGCGACCGGCCCAGCATTCAATGAGCAGTTCTTC. Its translation is CASSSGATGPAFNEQFF.

This clonotype was seen more than once but under ten times. A junction end diverges from the germline sequence, so it may reflect a read error. This chain links TRBV2 with TRBJ2-2; TRBD2 matches 11 bases. This CDR3 has 15 residues. CDR1 is SNHLY and CDR2 is FYNNEI in the germline V gene. CDR3 DNA sequence: TGTGCCAGCAGGGAAGGACTAGCGGGTACCGGGGAGCTGTTTTTT. This codes for CASREGLAGTGELFF.

This clonotype is judged medium-sized (0.01 to 0.1%). J is TRBJ1-5 and V is TRBV20-1; tentatively, D is TRBD1 (6 bases). CDR1 and CDR2 (germline): DFQATT, SNEGSKA (reference sequence). The CDR3 extends over 14 amino acids. Trimming stripped 6 bases from V and 4 bases from J, with 16 bases between. CDR3 DNA sequence: TGCAGTGCCATTCACCCCCAGGGGAATCAGCCCCAGCATTTT. Translated, it gives CSAIHPQGNQPQHF.

This clonotype has just a few counts. The genes are TRBV11-2 and TRBJ2-3; D gene ambiguous. Germline V lookup: CDR1 SGHAT, CDR2 FQNNGV. The CDR3 is 14 amino acids. The V end lost 2 bases, the J end lost 0 bases, and 6 bases lay between the germline ends. CDR3 sequence (DNA): TGTGCCAGCAGCTTAAGTGTGAGCACAGATACGCAGTATTTT. It specifies CASSLSVSTDTQYF.

About this clonotype itself: A single base separates this from a much larger clone, so it may be a read error. The V call is TRBV30, the J call TRBJ1-2, with a weak D call TRBD1 (5 bases). Germline loops: CDR1 GTSNPN, CDR2 SVGIG (reference sequence). The CDR3 spans 13 residues. Trimming cost V 5 bases and J 6 bases, with 16 bases left between them. As DNA, the CDR3 is TGTGCCTGGGGTGAATCGGGGGATCATGGCTACACCTTC. Translating gives CAWGESGDHGYTF.

This clonotype was seen only a few times. This chain uses TRBV7-8 with TRBJ2-7; D ambiguous. The germline gives CDR1 SGHVS, CDR2 FQNEAQ. This CDR3 is built from 11 residues. Trimming stripped 5 bases from V and 0 bases from J, with 2 bases between. The CDR3 DNA reads as TGTGCCAGCAGCATCTCCTACGAGCAGTACTTC. Encoded protein: CASSISYEQYF.

This chain uses TRBV6-2 or TRBV6-3 with TRBJ2-1; D is uncertain. This CDR3 spans 12 amino acids. Germline lookup yields CDR1 MNHEY and CDR2 SVGEGT. V gave up 6 bases and J gave up 10 bases, with 13 bases separating them. The CDR3 nucleotides read TGTGCCAGCAGCCAGCCCCTGTTAGAGCAGTTCTTC. It encodes CASSQPLLEQFF.

Only a few counts were recorded for this clonotype. This chain uses TRBV12-3 or TRBV12-4 with TRBJ2-7; no clear D gene. The CDR3 sequence is 11 residues long. V was shortened by 4 bases and J by 7 bases, with 8 bases between the two germline ends. Here the CDR3 DNA reads TGTGCCAGCAGTTCCGTAGGGGAGCAGTACTTC. Translated, it gives CASSSVGEQYF.

The chain employs TRBV5-1 and TRBJ2-2; the D gene is possibly TRBD2 (6 bases). The V gene's germline CDR1 is SGHRS and CDR2 YFSETQ. This CDR3 has 13 residues. V was clipped by 3 bases and J by 10 bases, with 13 bases between them. CDR3 in amino acids: CASSSTSIKELFF. The CDR3 region has the DNA TGCGCCAGCAGCTCTACTAGCATCAAGGAGCTGTTTTTT.

This clonotype was found many times. The CDR3 DNA sequence: TGTGCCAGCAGCGTCTCCCCGGGCCCAGGGGACGTTCAGTACTTC. Its translation: CASSVSPGPGDVQYF. V gene TRBV9 combines with J gene TRBJ2-4, with a tentative D call TRBD1 (6 bases). CDR1 is SGDLS and CDR2 is YYNGEE in the germline V gene. Trimming shortened V by 2 bases and J by 11 bases, and 20 bases separated the two germline ends. This CDR3 is built from 15 residues.

The chain couples TRBV7-8 to TRBJ2-1; no definite D call. CDR1 is SGHVS, CDR2 FQNEAQ, per germline. CDR3 length: 13 residues. Deletions cut 5 bases from V and 3 bases from J, with 8 bases between. The CDR3 bases are TGTGCCAGCAGCCTCGACTTCTACAATGAGCAGTTCTTC. It translates to CASSLDFYNEQFF.

The V and J genes are TRBV24-1 and TRBJ2-1; D may be TRBD2 (6 bases). Trimming took off 5 bases at V and 6 bases at J, with 22 bases between the two ends. The CDR3 is made up of 17 amino acids. CDR1 is KGHDR and CDR2 is SFDVKD in the germline V gene. The CDR3 region has the DNA TGTGCCACCAGTGCCTGGCGGGGTGCGGGTGAGTCCAATGAGCAGTTCTTC. Residues: CATSAWRGAGESNEQFF.

This clonotype appeared many times. This chain joins TRBV7-9 and TRBJ2-2, with TRBD2 matching over 8 bases. V lost 5 bases to trimming and J lost 1 base; unmatched junction nucleotides: 6. This CDR3 is 16 amino acids long. Germline lookup yields CDR1 SEHNR and CDR2 FQNEAQ (reference sequence). CDR3 sequence reads: CASSHTSGGNTGELFF. CDR3 nucleotide sequence: TGTGCCAGCAGCCACACAAGCGGGGGGAACACCGGGGAGCTGTTTTTT.

The chain links TRBV20-1 to TRBJ1-5; tentatively, D is TRBD1 (6 bases). CDR1 and CDR2 from the germline V gene are DFQATT and SNEGSKA (reference sequence). This CDR3 has 13 amino acids. Trimming took off 1 base at V and 9 bases at J, with 13 bases between the two ends. The CDR3 sequence: CSARGTALGPQHF. CDR3 DNA: TGCAGTGCTAGAGGGACAGCCCTAGGGCCCCAGCATTTT.